Following are 29 T cell receptor beta chains from one sample sequenced in a study of beta chain features in type 1 diabetes. Isolated RNA was reverse transcribed in full, so expressed TCRB transcripts were sequenced. TCRdb keeps only in-frame clones here, not all; method: immunoSEQ multiplex PCR. The sample has a few hundred thousand clones; 8.5% to 10% are singletons. Antigens of these TCRs are unknown. Study results and caveats: Within each of all four CD4+ subsets, Type 1 diabetes patients had TCRB CDR3s that were moderately but significantly shorter.

Sample: central memory CD4+ T cells from blood. Every receptor here comes from a man under 40 with type 1 diabetes.

This clone occurred a few times. This chain joins TRBV6-1 and TRBJ1-5; 8 nucleotides match TRBD1. The V segment lost 3 bases and the J segment 7 bases; nucleotides outside the gene matches: 11. Germline V CDR1 and CDR2: MNHNS, SASEGT. The CDR3 totals 16 residues. The chain's CDR3 is CASSDGQGLKGQPQHF. The DNA of the CDR3 is TGTGCCAGCAGTGACGGACAGGGCCTAAAGGGGCAGCCCCAGCATTTT.

This clone has just a few counts. The chain uses TRBV4-1 and TRBJ2-2, with D unresolved. There are 15 residues in the CDR3. V was trimmed by 1 base and J by 1 base, leaving 7 bases between them. Per the germline V gene, CDR1 is MGHRA and CDR2 is YSYEKL. CDR3 amino acids: CASSQVARNTGELFF. CDR3 nucleotide sequence: TGCGCCAGCAGCCAAGTGGCCCGGAACACCGGGGAGCTGTTTTTT.

This clone was found a few times. The chain carries TRBV11-2 and TRBJ2-5; 16 bases map to TRBD2. The CDR3 runs to 17 residues. Germline V gene lookup returns CDR1 SGHAT and CDR2 FQNNGV. V lost 5 bases to trimming and J lost 2 bases; unmatched junction nucleotides: 5. The CDR3 sequence: CASSLGLAGGVQETQYF. The CDR3 coding sequence is TGTGCCAGCAGCCTGGGACTAGCGGGAGGGGTTCAAGAGACCCAGTACTTC.

This clone was seen more than once but under ten times. The same CDR3 also results from other DNA sequences found in this sample. This chain joins TRBV5-1 and TRBJ2-3; 7 bases line up with TRBD2. CDR1 is SGHRS, CDR2 YFSETQ, per germline. CDR3 size: 16 residues. V was pared by 0 bases and J by 3 bases, with 7 bases of the junction left unmatched. CDR3 bases: TGCGCCAGCAGCTTGGTCGGCGGGAGAGGAACAGATACGCAGTATTTT. This translates into CASSLVGGRGTDTQYF.

V is TRBV15 and J is TRBJ2-1; D not certain. Germline CDR1 reads LNHNV; CDR2 reads YYDKDF (reference sequence). V lost 0 bases and J 2 bases, leaving 14 bases between the germline ends. This CDR3 is built from 17 residues. CDR3: CATSRDWARKAYNEQFF. CDR3 DNA: TGTGCCACCAGCAGAGATTGGGCACGGAAGGCCTACAATGAGCAGTTCTTC.

This clone was observed a few times. The V gene is TRBV7-2, the J gene TRBJ2-7; 11 bases map to TRBD2. V was pared by 8 bases and J by 4 bases, with 10 bases of the junction left unmatched. There are 15 residues in the CDR3. Germline CDR1 SGHTA, CDR2 FQGNSA. The CDR3 nucleotides read TGTGCCAGCTCTCGGGGGACTAGCGGATTTTACGAGCAGTACTTC. Residues: CASSRGTSGFYEQYF. Based on the CDR3 plus reference TRBV7-2 and TRBJ2-7, the full variable domain is GAGVSQSPSNKVTEKGKDVELRCDPISGHTALYWYRQSLGQGLEFLIYFQGNSAPDKSGLPSDRFSAERTGGSVSTLTIQRTQQEDSAVYLCASSRGTSGFYEQYFGPGTRLTVT.

This clone has more than one count but fewer than ten. At one end, the junction sequence differs from germline, possibly due to a read error. V is TRBV2 and J is TRBJ2-7, with D perhaps matching TRBD1 or TRBD2 (6 bases each). This CDR3 region has 13 residues. The germline V gene encodes CDR1 SNHLY and CDR2 FYNNEI. CDR3 sequence (DNA): TGTGCCAGCATGACCAGTTCGGGGGCCCAGGGGAGTTTC. It is translated as CASMTSSGAQGSF.

This clone has a handful of counts. V is TRBV30 and J is TRBJ1-2; TRBD1 matches 8 bases. The CDR3 length is 15 residues. The J segment lost 1 base and the V segment lost 3 bases, leaving 7 bases of the junction unmatched. Germline CDR1 and CDR2: GTSNPN and SVGIG (reference sequence). CDR3 region: CAWSRRQGINYGYTF. CDR3 DNA: TGTGCCTGGAGCCGAAGACAGGGGATTAACTATGGCTACACCTTC.

The gene calls are TRBV10-3 and TRBJ2-2, with 7 bases identical to TRBD2. The CDR3 length is 15 residues. The ends lost 10 bases at V and 5 bases at J; junction bases unmatched: 13. Germline loops: CDR1 ENHRY, CDR2 SYGVKD. The DNA for the CDR3 is TGTGCCACAGACCCAGCGGGAATGGCAACCGGGGAGCTGTTTTTT. Protein: CATDPAGMATGELFF.

The chain has TRBV2 and TRBJ1-2; 10 bases line up with TRBD1. This CDR3 has 13 residues. The germline V gene encodes CDR1 SNHLY and CDR2 FYNNEI. Unmatched junction bases numbered 8, after V lost 8 bases and J lost 8 bases. CDR3 DNA: TGTGCCAGCCTCGTCGGGGGACAGGGGGGCTACACCTTC. Translating gives CASLVGGQGGYTF.

This clone turned up a few times. This sequence joins TRBV7-2 and TRBJ1-1; D is unclear. CDR1 is SGHTA, CDR2 FQGNSA, per germline. The V end lost 2 bases, the J end lost 5 bases, and 12 bases lay between the germline ends. The CDR3 runs to 14 residues. The CDR3 sequence is CASSLMSSGTEAFF. CDR3 sequence (DNA): TGTGCCAGCAGCTTAATGTCTTCCGGGACTGAAGCTTTCTTT.

This clone showed up just a few times. J is TRBJ1-1 and V is TRBV6-5; TRBD1 matches at 9 bases. The junction had 4 bases not matched to a gene; V was cut back by 5 bases and J by 6 bases. This CDR3 has 13 amino acids. CDR1 and CDR2 from the germline V gene are MNHEY and SVGAGI. Written as DNA, the CDR3 is TGTGCCAGCAGTCCGCGGGACAGGGCTGAAGCTTTCTTT. Residues: CASSPRDRAEAFF.

This clone was picked up a small number of times. A single base separates this from a much larger clone, so it may be a read error. Other DNA sequences in the sample encode the same CDR3. The V and J genes are TRBV7-9 and TRBJ1-1, with 7 bases aligning to TRBD1. V shed 5 bases, J shed 1 base, and the junction held 1 base outside the gene matches. The CDR3 has 13 amino acids. Germline V gene sequence: CDR1 SEHNR, CDR2 FQNEAQ (reference sequence). CDR3 protein: CASSPGGNTEAFF. The CDR3 coding sequence is TGTGCCAGCAGCCCAGGGGGGAACACTGAAGCTTTCTTT.

The J gene is TRBJ1-4, the V gene TRBV7-2; D gene unclear. CDR3 size: 13 residues. Germline V gene lookup returns CDR1 SGHTA and CDR2 FQGNSA. V gave up 2 bases and J gave up 7 bases, with 8 bases separating them. The CDR3 DNA follows: TGTGCCAGCAGCTTAAGAGGAGCTGAAAAACTGTTTTTT. Translating gives CASSLRGAEKLFF.

This clone was picked up a small number of times. The J gene is TRBJ2-7, the V gene TRBV14; TRBD1 aligns across 7 bases. V was pared by 4 bases and J by 3 bases, with 6 bases of the junction left unmatched. Germline CDR1 is SGHDN and CDR2 is FVKESK. This CDR3 has 14 residues. The CDR3 reads CASSRDRSFYEQYF. CDR3 bases: TGTGCCAGCAGCCGGGACAGATCGTTCTACGAGCAGTACTTC.

This clone has more than one count but fewer than ten. The chain links TRBV7-2 to TRBJ2-2; D might be TRBD1 (5 bases). The CDR3 length is 17 residues. Germline-derived CDR1 and CDR2 are SGHTA and FQGNSA. V dropped 2 bases and J dropped 4 bases, with 17 bases sitting between them. CDR3 sequence: CASSLTPDRRSTGELFF. The CDR3 DNA is TGTGCCAGCAGCTTAACCCCAGACAGAAGATCCACCGGGGAGCTGTTTTTT.

This clone came up a few times. The CDR3 protein is CASSEGGSQPQHF. The CDR3 DNA reads TGTGCCAGCTCTGAGGGGGGGAGTCAGCCCCAGCATTTT. The rearrangement joins TRBV18 to TRBJ1-5, with TRBD1 as a possible D gene (6 bases). The CDR3 covers 13 residues. Germline V lookup: CDR1 KGHSH, CDR2 LQKENI. V was trimmed by 6 bases and J by 6 bases, leaving 12 bases between them.

This clone appeared many times. The rearrangement joins TRBV7-9 to TRBJ2-1; 12 nucleotides agree with TRBD2. V trimming: 5 bases; J trimming: 3 bases; junction bases outside the gene matches: 5. Per the germline V gene, CDR1 is SEHNR and CDR2 is FQNEAQ (reference sequence). CDR3 size: 16 residues. The CDR3 region is CASSDVGLAGYNEQFF. In nucleotides, the CDR3 is TGTGCCAGCAGCGACGTGGGACTAGCGGGCTACAATGAGCAGTTCTTC.

This clone has just a few counts. The chain carries TRBV7-2 and TRBJ2-1; D might be TRBD1 (5 bases). The CDR3 sequence is 13 residues long. Germline-derived CDR1 and CDR2 are SGHTA and FQGNSA. The V end was cut by 2 bases, the J end by 8 bases, with 10 bases between. The CDR3 coding sequence is TGTGCCAGCAGCTTATGGGGCGGCGATGAGCAGTTCTTC. Amino acids: CASSLWGGDEQFF.

The table lists this clone with a few counts. The chain has TRBV6-5 and TRBJ2-1; TRBD2 matches 7 bases. The CDR3 is made up of 15 amino acids. Germline-derived CDR1 and CDR2 are MNHEY and SVGAGI. V trimming: 0 bases; J trimming: 4 bases; junction bases outside the gene matches: 3. CDR3 bases: TGTGCCAGCAGTTACTCGAGGACTAGTTACAATGAGCAGTTCTTC. Translating gives CASSYSRTSYNEQFF.

This clone was counted between two and nine times. For the CDR3, the DNA is TGTGCCAGCAGTCCCAGGGACACCGCCGCCGGGGAGCTGTTTTTT. It specifies CASSPRDTAAGELFF. The chain is built from TRBV27 and TRBJ2-2, with a tentative D call TRBD1 (6 bases). V was clipped by 5 bases and J by 6 bases, with 16 bases between them. The germline CDR1 and CDR2 sequences are MNHEY and SMNVEV (reference sequence). The CDR3 runs to 15 residues.

The chain couples TRBV7-2 to TRBJ2-5, with 8 positions matching TRBD2. The CDR3 covers 17 residues. The germline gives CDR1 SGHTA, CDR2 FQGNSA. V was clipped by 0 bases and J by 2 bases; unmatched bases: 8. The CDR3 region is CASSLAVSGGQQETQYF. CDR3 bases: TGTGCCAGCAGCTTAGCTGTGTCGGGAGGGCAGCAAGAGACCCAGTACTTC.

This clone showed up many times. The J gene is TRBJ2-7, the V gene TRBV28; D is uncertain. The ends were cut back, 9 bases at V and 5 bases at J, with 17 bases in the middle. This CDR3 is built from 13 residues. Germline V gene data show CDR1 as MDHEN and CDR2 as SYDVKM. In nucleotides, the CDR3 is TGTGCCAGTGCCCCGGTGGGGATAGACGAGCAGTACTTC. This sequence encodes CASAPVGIDEQYF.

In its sample, this clone was seen a few times. At the DNA level, this CDR3 is encoded by other sequences in the same sample as well. The V and J genes are TRBV7-8 and TRBJ2-5; 7 nucleotides align to TRBD2. The CDR3 is 15 amino acids. Trimming cost V 1 base and J 2 bases; bases outside gene matches: 4. CDR1 is SGHVS, CDR2 FQNEAQ, per germline. For the CDR3, the DNA is TGTGCCAGCAGCTTAGTATGGGGGGGACAAGAGACCCAGTACTTC. Protein sequence: CASSLVWGGQETQYF.

Regarding this clone: Its ends do not fully match the called genes, so a read error is possible. The rearrangement joins TRBV7-9 to TRBJ1-1; maybe TRBD1 (6 bases). This CDR3 has 15 residues. Germline V gene lookup returns CDR1 SEHNR and CDR2 FQNEAQ (reference sequence). Here the CDR3 DNA reads TGTGCCAGCAGGTTAGGGGGAGGGGCCGGGTCTGAAGCTTTCTTT. This gives the protein CASRLGGGAGSEAFF.

This clone was detected only a few times. This sequence joins TRBV5-1 and TRBJ2-7, with 7 bases fitting TRBD1. Germline V gives CDR1 SGHRS, CDR2 YFSETQ. This CDR3 is built from 13 residues. J gave up 6 bases and V 2 bases, and 5 bases lay outside the gene matches. CDR3 coding DNA: TGCGCCAGCAGCTTAGGACAGGTCGCCGAGCAGTACTTC. It codes for CASSLGQVAEQYF.

In this sample, this clone turned up a few times. The chain employs TRBV2 and TRBJ1-2; D is unclear. The CDR3 totals 13 residues. With 6 bases removed from V and 2 bases from J, the gap between germline ends came to 10 bases. Germline V gene data show CDR1 as SNHLY and CDR2 as FYNNEI. The CDR3 is CASSAEENYGYTF. The CDR3 region has the DNA TGTGCCAGCAGCGCAGAAGAGAACTATGGCTACACCTTC.

The chain joins TRBV5-4 to TRBJ2-5, with D unresolved. The CDR3 covers 13 residues. With 2 bases removed from V and 7 bases from J, the gap between germline ends came to 12 bases. Germline V gene sequence: CDR1 SGHNT, CDR2 YYREEE (reference sequence). The CDR3 spells CASSLDGQWTQYF. The DNA for the CDR3 is TGTGCCAGCAGCTTAGACGGGCAGTGGACCCAGTACTTC.

A few counts support this clone. The chain joins TRBV30 to TRBJ2-1; D is possibly TRBD2 (6 bases). This CDR3 has 18 residues. The V end was cut by 1 base, the J end by 6 bases, with 25 bases between. Per the germline V gene, CDR1 is GTSNPN and CDR2 is SVGIG (reference sequence). The CDR3 nucleotides are TGTGCCTGGAGTGCCCTAGCGAATCGCGTATTTGTGGGCAATGAGCAGTTCTTC. Protein product: CAWSALANRVFVGNEQFF.